This T cell receptor beta chain was recorded in a study of blood T cell repertoires in COVID-19. Germline V gene data show CDR1 as SGHRS and CDR2 as YFSETQ. Trimming cost V 1 base and J 8 bases, with 12 bases left between them. This CDR3 has 13 residues. Sequenced by immunoSEQ multiplex PCR; TCRdb stores in-frame clones only, minus some. The data contain about 78,000 clones, more than 70% of them singletons. This clone turned up a few times. V and J are TRBV5-1 and TRBJ1-2, with D unclear. Sample: peripheral blood. This TCR was recovered from a man in his sixties or seventies with active or convalescent COVID-19. CDR3 coding DNA: TGCGCCAGCAGCTTGCTCCTAGGGAGGGGCTACACCTTC. Translation: CASSLLLGRGYTF.